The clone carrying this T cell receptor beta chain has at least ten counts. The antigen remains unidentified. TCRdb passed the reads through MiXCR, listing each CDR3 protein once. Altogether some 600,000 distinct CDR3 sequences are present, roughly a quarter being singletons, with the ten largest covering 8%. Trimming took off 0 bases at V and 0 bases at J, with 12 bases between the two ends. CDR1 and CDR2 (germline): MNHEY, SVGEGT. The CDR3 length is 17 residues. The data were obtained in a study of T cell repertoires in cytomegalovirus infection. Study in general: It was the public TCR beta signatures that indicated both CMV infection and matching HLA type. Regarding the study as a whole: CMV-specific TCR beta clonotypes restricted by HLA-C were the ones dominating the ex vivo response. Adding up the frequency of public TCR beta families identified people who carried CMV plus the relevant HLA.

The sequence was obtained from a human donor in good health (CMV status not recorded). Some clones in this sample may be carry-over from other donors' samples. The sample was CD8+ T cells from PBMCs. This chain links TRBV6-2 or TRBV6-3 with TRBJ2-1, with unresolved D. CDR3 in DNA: TGTGCCAGCAGTTACTCGGCTTATCCGAGCTCCTACAATGAGCAGTTCTTC. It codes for CASSYSAYPSSYNEQFF.